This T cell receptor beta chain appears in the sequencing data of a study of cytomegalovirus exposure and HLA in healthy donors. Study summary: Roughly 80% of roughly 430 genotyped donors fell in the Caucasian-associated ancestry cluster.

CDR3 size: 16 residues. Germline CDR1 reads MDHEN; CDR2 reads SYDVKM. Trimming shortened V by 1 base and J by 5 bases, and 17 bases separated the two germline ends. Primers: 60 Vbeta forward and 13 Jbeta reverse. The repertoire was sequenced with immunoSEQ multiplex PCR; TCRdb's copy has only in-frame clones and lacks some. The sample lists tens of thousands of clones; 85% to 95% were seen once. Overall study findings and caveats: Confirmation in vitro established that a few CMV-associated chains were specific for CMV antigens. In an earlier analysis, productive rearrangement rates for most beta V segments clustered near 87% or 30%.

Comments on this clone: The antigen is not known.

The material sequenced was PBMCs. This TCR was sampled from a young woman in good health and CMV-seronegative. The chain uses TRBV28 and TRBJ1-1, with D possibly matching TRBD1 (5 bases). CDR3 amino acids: CASSLYKGSGRTEAFF. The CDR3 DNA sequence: TGTGCCAGCAGTTTATACAAGGGCTCAGGGAGGACTGAAGCTTTCTTT.